The 26 T cell receptor beta chains below all came from one sample that was sequenced in a study of radiation and T cells in renal cell carcinoma. The data were produced by immunoSEQ multiplex PCR, yet TCRdb's version contains in-frame clones alone and is incomplete. Of 130,000 to 150,000 clones in the sample, about 87% were seen once. The time point denotes: baseline pretreatment blood. Stated treatment: 15 Gy SBRT to primary tumor, nephrectomy 4 weeks later. The sample consisted of blood, taken from a patient whose treatment included radiotherapy and nephrectomy. The receptors originated from an older woman with renal cell carcinoma.

The J gene is TRBJ2-5, the V gene TRBV30; D is unclear. This CDR3 is 16 amino acids long. The germline V and J ends were trimmed by 2 bases and 0 bases, with 16 bases remaining between them. CDR1 and CDR2 (germline): GTSNPN, SVGIG (reference sequence). The CDR3 loop is CAWSRERTPYQETQYF. In DNA form, the CDR3 reads TGTGCCTGGAGTCGAGAGAGAACGCCCTACCAAGAGACCCAGTACTTC.

The chain links TRBV7-9 to TRBJ1-4; TRBD1 matches at 8 bases. CDR1 is SEHNR, CDR2 FQNEAQ, per germline (reference sequence). The CDR3 is 16 amino acids. Trimming at V came to 2 bases and at J to 6 bases, leaving 8 bases not matched to a gene. CDR3 bases: TGTGCCAGCAGCTTAACCGGACAGGGACCCTATGAAAAACTGTTTTTT. Its protein is CASSLTGQGPYEKLFF.

In DNA, the CDR3 is TGTGCCAGCAGCTTATACGGACAGAAAGTTAATGAAAAACTGTTTTTT. It yields the protein CASSLYGQKVNEKLFF. The J gene is TRBJ1-4, the V gene TRBV5-4; the D gene is possibly TRBD1 (6 bases). Looked up from germline, CDR1 is SGHNT and CDR2 is YYREEE (reference sequence). Trimming left V 2 bases short and J 4 bases short, with 15 bases between. The CDR3 is made up of 16 amino acids.

The rearrangement joins TRBV7-2 to TRBJ1-1, with no clear D. The CDR3 contains 16 residues. CDR1 is SGHTA, CDR2 FQGNSA, per germline. Trimming removed 1 base from V and 0 bases from J, with 12 bases in between. CDR3 nucleotide sequence: TGTGCCAGCAGCTTAGGAGGACCTCTCATGAACACTGAAGCTTTCTTT. This sequence encodes CASSLGGPLMNTEAFF.

The rearrangement joins TRBV28 to TRBJ2-7; the D gene is possibly TRBD2 (6 bases). Trimming took 5 bases from V and 2 from J, leaving 25 bases between them. Germline-derived CDR1 and CDR2 are MDHEN and SYDVKM. The CDR3 runs to 18 residues. The CDR3 sequence is CASSRWGSSSGATYEQYF. CDR3 bases: TGTGCCAGCAGTCGGTGGGGATCCTCGTCGGGAGCGACCTACGAGCAGTACTTC.

The CDR3: CASSLRARSNSPLHF. The CDR3 nucleotides are TGTGCCAGCAGTTTAAGGGCACGATCTAATTCACCCCTCCACTTT. The chain couples TRBV28 to TRBJ1-6; D call uncertain. CDR3 size: 15 residues. Trimming shortened V by 2 bases and J by 6 bases, and 11 bases separated the two germline ends. CDR1 is MDHEN, CDR2 SYDVKM, per germline.

This sequence joins TRBV9 and TRBJ1-1; D is unresolved. Germline V gives CDR1 SGDLS, CDR2 YYNGEE. This CDR3 contains 15 residues. Between the trimmed V and J ends, which lost 0 bases and 1 base, there was a span of 10 bases. The CDR3 protein is CASSVGLGSNTEAFF. The DNA for the CDR3 is TGTGCCAGCAGCGTAGGGCTGGGGTCGAACACTGAAGCTTTCTTT.

The genes are TRBV19 and TRBJ1-2; D is undetermined. Germline V gene lookup returns CDR1 LNHDA and CDR2 SQIVND (reference sequence). The CDR3 covers 14 residues. V dropped 4 bases and J dropped 0 bases, with 9 bases sitting between them. The CDR3 here is CASSRTAPNYGYTF. DNA for the CDR3: TGTGCCAGTAGTAGGACGGCTCCTAACTATGGCTACACCTTC.

The gene calls are TRBV6-5 and TRBJ2-5; D is unclear. The CDR3 is made up of 14 amino acids. With 6 bases removed from V and 1 base from J, the gap between germline ends came to 12 bases. Per the germline V gene, CDR1 is MNHEY and CDR2 is SVGAGI. The CDR3 region is CASRLARGQETQYF. The CDR3 DNA reads as TGTGCCAGCAGGTTAGCCCGCGGCCAAGAGACCCAGTACTTC.

CDR3 region: CASSEWSEAFF. The DNA for the CDR3 is TGTGCCAGCAGTGAATGGTCTGAAGCTTTCTTT. V is TRBV6-5 and J is TRBJ1-1; D unresolved. This CDR3 contains 11 residues. V lost 5 bases and J 6 bases, leaving 7 bases between the germline ends. CDR1 and CDR2 from the germline V gene are MNHEY and SVGAGI.

The chain combines TRBV11-1 with TRBJ1-1, with D uncertain. V was clipped by 3 bases and J by 5 bases, with 13 bases between them. The germline gives CDR1 SGHAT, CDR2 FQDESV (reference sequence). The CDR3 runs 14 residues. CDR3 bases: TGTGCCAGCAGCTTTGAGAGGGATAGGACTGAAGCTTTCTTT. This sequence encodes CASSFERDRTEAFF. The full variable domain, its missing parts supplied by reference TRBV11-1 and TRBJ1-1, is EAEVAQSPRYKITEKSQAVAFWCDPISGHATLYWYRQILGQGPELLVQFQDESVVDDSQLPKDRFSAERLKGVDSTLKIQPAELGDSAMYLCASSFERDRTEAFFGQGTRLTVV.

This rearrangement joins TRBV5-6 to TRBJ2-2; D is perhaps TRBD1 (6 bases). Germline values: CDR1 SGHDT, CDR2 YYEEEE. This CDR3 is built from 19 residues. V was shortened by 8 bases and J by 6 bases, with 32 bases between the two germline ends. The CDR3 here is CASTQAPRGRTGISGELFF. In DNA, the CDR3 is TGTGCCAGTACCCAAGCCCCGCGAGGACGCACAGGGATCTCCGGGGAGCTGTTTTTT. The variable domain in full, with the rest retrieved from reference TRBV5-6 and TRBJ2-2, is DAGVTQSPTHLIKTRGQQVTLRCSPKSGHDTVSWYQQALGQGPQFIFQYYEEEERQRGNFPDRFSGHQFPNYSSELNVNALLLGDSALYLCASTQAPRGRTGISGELFFGEGSRLTVL.

The chain links TRBV15 to TRBJ2-5, with D possibly TRBD1 on 6 matching bases. V lost 0 bases to trimming and J lost 0 bases, with 14 bases between them. Germline V gene lookup returns CDR1 LNHNV and CDR2 YYDKDF (reference sequence). There are 17 residues in the CDR3. The CDR3 loop reads CATSRDPAGAYQETQYF. The CDR3 bases are TGTGCCACCAGCAGAGATCCGGCAGGGGCGTACCAAGAGACCCAGTACTTC.

This clone has just one count. This chain uses TRBV28 with TRBJ2-5; D is uncertain. The V and J ends lost 3 bases and 5 bases respectively, with 4 bases between them. The germline gives CDR1 MDHEN, CDR2 SYDVKM. The CDR3 extends over 11 amino acids. This chain's CDR3 is CASSFRETQYF. CDR3 bases: TGTGCCAGCAGTTTTCGGGAGACCCAGTACTTC.

The chain couples TRBV27 to TRBJ2-7, with TRBD1 matching over 8 bases. This CDR3 is built from 17 residues. Unmatched junction bases numbered 17, after V lost 5 bases and J lost 5 bases. The V gene's germline CDR1 is MNHEY and CDR2 SMNVEV (reference sequence). CDR3 coding DNA: TGTGCCAGCAGTACGTACACCATCAGGGGGCCAAATGACGAGCAGTACTTC. Its protein is CASSTYTIRGPNDEQYF.

The chain couples TRBV5-1 to TRBJ2-1, with 7 bases lining up with TRBD1. Per the germline V gene, CDR1 is SGHRS and CDR2 is YFSETQ. The CDR3 contains 21 residues. V was pared by 0 bases and J by 0 bases, with 18 bases of the junction left unmatched. Here the CDR3 DNA reads TGCGCCAGCAGCTTGGGCCGAAGCAAGGGGGCCGTACCCCTCTCCTACAATGAGCAGTTCTTC. Translated: CASSLGRSKGAVPLSYNEQFF.

The gene calls are TRBV2 and TRBJ1-3; D unclear. Germline CDR1 SNHLY, CDR2 FYNNEI. This CDR3 comprises 14 residues. V shed 5 bases and J shed 0 bases, with 8 bases lying between them. The CDR3 is CASSRDYSGNTIYF. In DNA, the CDR3 is TGTGCCAGCAGTCGGGATTACTCTGGAAACACCATATATTTT.

This sequence joins TRBV4-1 and TRBJ2-1; a weak D match, TRBD1 (6 bases). CDR1 is MGHRA, CDR2 YSYEKL, per germline. This CDR3 spans 16 amino acids. Trimming cost V 4 bases and J 0 bases, with 13 bases left between them. CDR3 DNA sequence: TGCGCCAGCAGCCGCCTCGGACAGAGCTCCTACAATGAGCAGTTCTTC. Its protein product is CASSRLGQSSYNEQFF.

The chain couples TRBV7-9 to TRBJ2-7; tentatively, D is TRBD2 (7 bases). The V and J ends lost 4 bases and 2 bases respectively, with 15 bases between them. Germline-derived CDR1 and CDR2 are SEHNR and FQNEAQ (reference sequence). The CDR3 has 15 residues. Written as DNA, the CDR3 is TGTGCCAGCAGCTCACCTGAGGGGGGGGCCTACGAGCAGTACTTC. It codes for CASSSPEGGAYEQYF. Full variable domain (outside the CDR3, taken from reference TRBV7-9 and TRBJ2-7): DTGVSQNPRHKITKRGQNVTFRCDPISEHNRLYWYRQTLGQGPEFLTYFQNEAQLEKSRLLSDRFSAERPKGSFSTLEIQRTEQGDSAMYLCASSSPEGGAYEQYFGPGTRLTVT.

This chain links TRBV5-6 with TRBJ1-2, with 7 bases matching TRBD1. V trimming: 2 bases; J trimming: 7 bases; junction bases outside the gene matches: 5. Germline V gene lookup returns CDR1 SGHDT and CDR2 YYEEEE. The CDR3 length is 13 residues. In nucleotides, the CDR3 is TGTGCCAGCAGCTTTCAGGGGGGCAGTGGCTACACCTTC. It encodes CASSFQGGSGYTF.

In this sample, this clone turned up a few times. This chain links TRBV6-5 with TRBJ1-1; 8 bases agree with TRBD1. In germline, CDR1 is MNHEY, CDR2 SVGAGI. V shed 5 bases, J shed 2 bases, and the junction held 7 bases outside the gene matches. CDR3 length: 15 amino acids. CDR3 in amino acids: CASSTAGGGNTEAFF. The CDR3 nucleotides read TGTGCCAGCAGTACGGCAGGGGGCGGAAACACTGAAGCTTTCTTT.

This clone was seen once. J is TRBJ1-2 and V is TRBV19; possible D gene TRBD1, 6 bases. V lost 4 bases and J 2 bases, leaving 11 bases between the germline ends. Germline V gives CDR1 LNHDA, CDR2 SQIVND (reference sequence). This CDR3 spans 14 amino acids. CDR3 sequence (DNA): TGTGCCAGTAGTAGCGCTACAGGGAACTATGGCTACACCTTC. It is translated as CASSSATGNYGYTF.

The chain is built from TRBV30 and TRBJ2-5; 8 positions agree with TRBD1. This CDR3 is built from 15 residues. Germline CDR1 and CDR2: GTSNPN and SVGIG (reference sequence). V lost 0 bases to trimming and J lost 5 bases; unmatched junction nucleotides: 8. The CDR3 protein is CAWSVGRGRVETQYF. The CDR3 DNA reads TGTGCCTGGAGTGTAGGCAGGGGGCGGGTGGAGACCCAGTACTTC. The full variable domain, in which reference TRBV30 and TRBJ2-5 provide the parts outside the CDR3, is SQTIHQWPATLVQPVGSPLSLECTVEGTSNPNLYWYRQAAGRGLQLLFYSVGIGQISSEVPQNLSASRPQDRQFILSSKKLLLSDSGFYLCAWSVGRGRVETQYFGPGTRLLVL.

J is TRBJ2-3 and V is TRBV7-9; tentatively, D is TRBD2 (6 bases). V was cut by 3 bases and J by 8 bases, with 12 bases left in between. The CDR3 runs 13 residues. In germline, CDR1 is SEHNR, CDR2 FQNEAQ (reference sequence). CDR3: CASSLEGIGTQYF. For the CDR3, the DNA is TGTGCCAGCAGCTTGGAGGGAATCGGTACGCAGTATTTT.

The chain recombines TRBV19 with TRBJ1-2; no definite D call. This CDR3 is built from 14 residues. The germline V gene encodes CDR1 LNHDA and CDR2 SQIVND (reference sequence). V lost 7 bases to trimming and J lost 4 bases, with 16 bases between them. CDR3 bases: TGTGCCAGTACCCTACGGGTGGAGAGCTATGGCTACACCTTC. This sequence encodes CASTLRVESYGYTF. Supplemented by reference TRBV19 and TRBJ1-2, the full variable domain reads DGGITQSPKYLFRKEGQNVTLSCEQNLNHDAMYWYRQDPGQGLRLIYYSQIVNDFQKGDIAEGYSVSREKKESFPLTVTSAQKNPTAFYLCASTLRVESYGYTFGSGTRLTVV.

In its sample, this clone was seen a few times. V is TRBV27 and J is TRBJ2-7; 8 bases align to TRBD1. V was pared by 6 bases and J by 5 bases, with 15 bases of the junction left unmatched. Germline values: CDR1 MNHEY, CDR2 SMNVEV (reference sequence). This CDR3 is built from 16 residues. The CDR3 reads CASSLLPYGQGHEQYF. CDR3 coding DNA: TGTGCCAGCAGCCTATTGCCCTATGGACAGGGCCACGAGCAGTACTTC.